These T cell receptor beta chains were read from a single sample in a study of Ad26.COV2.S vaccination and SARS-CoV-2 variants. The repertoire was sequenced with immunoSEQ multiplex PCR; TCRdb's copy has only in-frame clones and lacks some. The table shows under 250,000 clones, with roughly 89% occurring only once. The source material was peripheral blood, sampled in a trial of Ad26.COV2.S vaccine versus placebo. The receptors come from a person between 18 and 65 years old who received the Ad26.COV2.S COVID-19 vaccine or a placebo. The CDR3 runs from the conserved cysteine through the conserved F or W. The D gene is left open where the match is weak. Size is stated for part of the rows, as once, few or many counts, or as a class when the clone is expanded.

>TRBV7-9|TRBJ1-6|-|-
TGTGCCAGCAGCACCAAAACAGGGTCCGAGCACCTCCACTTT
CASSTKTGSEHLHF
>TRBV2|TRBJ1-2|-|-
TGTGCCAGCAGTCTCAGTAACTATGGCTACACCTTC
CASSLSNYGYTF
>TRBV7-9|TRBJ2-3|once|-
TGTGCCAGCAGCTCCCAGGACGGCCCGGATACGCAGTATTTT
CASSSQDGPDTQYF
>TRBV11-2|TRBJ1-2|-|-
TGTGCCAGCAGCTTGGATAACTCTAACTATGGCTACACCTTC
CASSLDNSNYGYTF
>TRBV30|TRBJ1-1|-|-
TGTGCCTGGGACTACCTGAGGAACACTGAAGCTTTCTTT
CAWDYLRNTEAFF
>TRBV6-2/TRBV6-3|TRBJ1-1|few|-
TGTGCCAGCAGTCCAGGTCCGCTTGAAGCTTTCTTT
CASSPGPLEAFF
>TRBV6-5|TRBJ2-2|once|TRBD1
TGTGCCAGCAGTTACTCTGACAGGGGGTGGCACGGGGAGCTGTTTTTT
CASSYSDRGWHGELFF
>TRBV5-6|TRBJ2-2|few|TRBD2
TGTGCCAGCAGCCTCGGACTAGCGGGCGGGGAGCTGTTTTTT
CASSLGLAGGELFF
>TRBV2|TRBJ2-3|-|-
TGTGCCAGCAGTAAAGGGACGGTCACAGATACGCAGTATTTT
CASSKGTVTDTQYF
>TRBV10-2|TRBJ2-2|-|TRBD1
TGCGCCAGCAGTCGGGACAGGGGGCCCCCGAACACCGGGGAGCTGTTTTTT
CASSRDRGPPNTGELFF
>TRBV3-1/TRBV3-2|TRBJ2-1|once|TRBD2
TGTGCCAGCAGCCAAGCGGGACTAGCGGGATTCAAGGAGCAGTTCTTC
CASSQAGLAGFKEQFF
>TRBV12-3/TRBV12-4|TRBJ2-5|-|TRBD1
TGTGCCAGCAAAGGGGGCCACGAGACCCAGTACTTC
CASKGGHETQYF
>TRBV5-4|TRBJ2-3|-|-
TGTGCCAGCAGCCCGAGGGGCAGGGAGGGCACAGATACGCAGTATTTT
CASSPRGREGTDTQYF
>TRBV6-5|TRBJ1-1|once|-
TGTGCCAGCAGTTACTCGCCTCAGGTGAAGACTGAAGCTTTCTTT
CASSYSPQVKTEAFF
>TRBV3-1/TRBV3-2|TRBJ1-4|-|-
TGTGCCAGCACCTTTTCCGGTGAAAAACTGTTTTTT
CASTFSGEKLFF
>TRBV28|TRBJ2-6|once|-
TGTGCCAGCACTTCGGGGACTGGGGCCAACGTCCTGACTTTC
CASTSGTGANVLTF
>TRBV30|TRBJ1-2|-|-
TGTGCCTGGAGCCCCCGGGGGATTTATGGCTACACCTTC
CAWSPRGIYGYTF
>TRBV7-3|TRBJ2-3|-|TRBD2
TGTGCCAGCAGCTTACGGGCTAGCGGGAGGGCTGCAGATACGCAGTATTTT
CASSLRASGRAADTQYF
>TRBV25-1|TRBJ2-5|-|TRBD1
TGTGCCAGCAGTGATCCCCGGACAGGCCAAGAGACCCAGTACTTC
CASSDPRTGQETQYF
>TRBV19|TRBJ1-2|once|TRBD1
TGTGCCAGTAGTGACCGACAGGGAGCTAACTATGGCTACACCTTC
CASSDRQGANYGYTF
>TRBV11-3|TRBJ1-2|-|-
TGTGCCAGCACCCTAGGGGGGGACTATGGCTACACCTTC
CASTLGGDYGYTF
>TRBV13|TRBJ2-3|-|-
TGTGCCAGCAGCTTGGTGAGGGATACGCAGTATTTT
CASSLVRDTQYF
>TRBV6-4|TRBJ2-3|-|TRBD2
TGTGCCAGCAGCGTCGGGGGGGCCACAGATACGCAGTATTTT
CASSVGGATDTQYF
>TRBV6-4|TRBJ1-4|-|-
TGTGCCGGGCGGGGTAGCAGGGAGTCCAATGAAAAACTGTTTTTT
CAGRGSRESNEKLFF
>TRBV7-3|TRBJ2-5|-|TRBD1
TGTGCCAGCAGCCGACAGGGAAGGGGAGAGACCCAGTACTTC
CASSRQGRGETQYF
>TRBV3-1/TRBV3-2|TRBJ1-2|-|TRBD1
TGTGCCAGCAGCCCCGGGGGGACAGGGAATGGCTACACCTTC
CASSPGGTGNGYTF
>TRBV5-6|TRBJ1-2|-|-
TGTGCCAGCAGCTTGAGTATAGCGGGGCCTAACTATGGCTACACCTTC
CASSLSIAGPNYGYTF
>TRBV18|TRBJ1-2|-|TRBD1
TGTGCCAGCTCACCACCGGGACAGGGATCTTATGGCTACACCTTC
CASSPPGQGSYGYTF
>TRBV4-3|TRBJ2-3|-|TRBD2
TGCGCCAGCAGCCCCATAGGGCCAGCGGGAGGGGGAGATACGCAGTATTTT
CASSPIGPAGGGDTQYF
>TRBV4-3|TRBJ1-5|-|-
TGCGCCAGCAGCCAAGATTGGGGACGGAATCAGCCCCAGCATTTT
CASSQDWGRNQPQHF
>TRBV6-5|TRBJ2-2|-|TRBD2
TGTGCCAGCAGCGCCGGGACTAGCGGGAGGGGGGAGCTGTTTTTT
CASSAGTSGRGELFF
>TRBV23-1|TRBJ1-3|-|-
TGCGCCAGCAGTCAATGGATCAAGGGGTTT
CASSQWIKGF
>TRBV12-3/TRBV12-4|TRBJ2-3|-|-
TGTGCCAGCACCATGGCTGTAGATACGCAGTATTTT
CASTMAVDTQYF
>TRBV15|TRBJ2-3|once|-
TGTGCCACCAGCAGAGATGTTCCAGATACGCAGTATTTT
CATSRDVPDTQYF
>TRBV3-1/TRBV3-2|TRBJ2-3|-|TRBD1
TGTGCCAGCACCCCGGGGACAGGGGTTTCAGATACGCAGTATTTT
CASTPGTGVSDTQYF
>TRBV4-1|TRBJ2-2|once|TRBD2
TGCGCCAGCAGCCAAGTACTAGCGGTCTACAACACCGGGGAGCTGTTTTTT
CASSQVLAVYNTGELFF
>TRBV7-6|TRBJ2-6|-|TRBD2
TGTGCCAGCAGCTTCCGCAAGATACTAGCGGGGGGCTCTGGGGCCAACGTCCTGACTTTC
CASSFRKILAGGSGANVLTF